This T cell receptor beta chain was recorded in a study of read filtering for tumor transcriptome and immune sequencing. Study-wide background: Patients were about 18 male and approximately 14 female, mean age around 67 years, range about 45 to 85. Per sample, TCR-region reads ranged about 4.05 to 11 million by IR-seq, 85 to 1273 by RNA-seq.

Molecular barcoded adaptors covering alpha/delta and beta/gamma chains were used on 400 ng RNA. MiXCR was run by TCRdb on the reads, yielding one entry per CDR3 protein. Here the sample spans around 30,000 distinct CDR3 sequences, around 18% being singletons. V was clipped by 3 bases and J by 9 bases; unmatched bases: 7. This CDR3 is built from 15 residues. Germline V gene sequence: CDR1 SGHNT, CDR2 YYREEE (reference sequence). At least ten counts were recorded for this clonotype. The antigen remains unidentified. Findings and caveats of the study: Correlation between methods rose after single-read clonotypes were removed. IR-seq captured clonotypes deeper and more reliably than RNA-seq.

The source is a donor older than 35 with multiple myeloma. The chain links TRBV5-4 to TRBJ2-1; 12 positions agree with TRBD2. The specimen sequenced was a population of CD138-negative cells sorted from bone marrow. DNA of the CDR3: TGTGCCAGCAGCTGGGGGACTAGCGGGCCCGTTGAGCAGTTCTTC. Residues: CASSWGTSGPVEQFF.